This TCR beta chain stems from a study of low-dose radiotherapy and immunotherapy resistance in tumors (dated by TCRdb to 2022 to 2024). Study-wide context: Cohort 1 received 0.5 Gy per fraction every 2 weeks, with a prescribed total PTV dose of 6.5 Gy. Cohort 2 received 1 Gy per fraction every two weeks, with a total of 13 Gy over 26 weeks. Cyclophosphamide 200 mg/m2 was administered intravenously every two weeks, one day before each radiation and immunotherapy administration. Patients took aspirin 300 mg orally once daily for four cycles, starting on cycle 1 day 1. The trial did not randomize participants into treatment groups. Eight patients were included in the translational analysis, namely three from the first dose cohort plus the first five from the second dose cohort. Patients were given nivolumab as a 240 mg flat dose every two weeks and ipilimumab at 1 mg/kg every six weeks, with both drugs delivered intravenously.

The time point label on this specimen signifies: before trial treatment. The donors came from RACIN, which was a single-arm phase I dose-escalation trial that paired nivolumab and ipilimumab with aspirin, low-dose cyclophosphamide and low-dose radiotherapy. Patients were eligible if they had advanced solid tumors that were TIL-negative. This clonotype was seen many times. This clone's antigen is unknown. No much larger clone exists at a distance of one base, and base qualities are not known. Taken from the germline V gene, the CDR1 and CDR2 loops are SGHRS and YFSETQ. From the cysteine through the phenylalanine, the CDR3 covers 13 amino acids. Only the CDR3 part of the read is kept: 39 bases, read in frame from the first base. A distance of 9 bases separates the germline ends of V and J, which lose 4 bases and 3 bases respectively. The sequencer was an Illumina HiSeq 2500. Superscript III and a set of TRAV- and TRBV-specific primers were used to synthesize first-strand cDNA, so that both TCRalpha and TCRbeta chains were covered. TCRs were amplified with Phusion for approximately 21 PCR cycles, with a constant-region primer paired with the adapter attached to the V primers. Isolated mRNA was amplified with the MessageAmp II aRNA Amplification Kit, using a roughly 15-hour in vitro transcription at 37°C. The Dynabeads mRNA DIRECT Purification Kit was used to isolate the mRNA for TCR sequencing. Indexed Illumina adapters were added in a second Phusion PCR of about 26 cycles, and the PCR products were purified with AMPure XP beads. Under the source paper's analysis protocol: Using custom Perl scripts, TCR sequences that encoded the same protein were pooled, out-of-frame sequences were dropped, and the abundance of each clonotype was calculated. The analysis excluded TCR sequences that were supported by just one read. The metrics used to describe the repertoires included Shannon entropy, Gini index, clonality, richness, and the frequency of TCRs shared between repertoires. Clones were called with MiXCR by TCRdb after fastp trimmed the public reads at Q25, and only in-frame beta chains were retained. For every CDR3 protein sequence, its rows merge into one entry that carries the most common genes and DNA. None of the V and J calls come from the authors' own analysis; TCRdb made them. The table for this sample lists some 60,000 distinct CDR3 sequences; about 25% of them were counted only once. The ten largest clones add up to 6.5% to 8% of the sample.

The specimen comprised PBMCs, sampled before treatment. The source is a male donor with rectosigmoid adenocarcinoma. The sequence links TRBV5-1 to TRBJ2-3, with no confident D gene call. The CDR3 is CASSPETTDTQYF. The bases read TGCGCCAGCAGCCCTGAAACTACAGATACGCAGTATTTT.